This T cell receptor beta chain was captured in a study of blood T cells in healthy people across ages (dated by TCRdb to 2014 to 2015). For the wider study: Template switching captured roughly one uniquely barcoded TCR beta cDNA molecule per two T cells in model experiments. Age-related changes in TCR beta repertoire diversity were measured in the study by deep sequencing normalized with unique cDNA molecular identifiers. The donors were divided into four age groups: young (average about 16 years), middle-aged (about 40), aged (around 67) and long-lived (roughly 82). To avoid experimental bias, donors of different ages were spread randomly across the sequencing lanes. Two additional independent replicas of 1 million unique cDNA reads from the same blood draw were analyzed for two donors (one aged 18 to 30 and one aged 80 or older). Broad study findings and their caveats: Observed TCR beta diversity per million T cells fell roughly linearly with age, and a significant reduction was already apparent by age about 38. Compared with the aged group, the long-lived group had more naive CD4+ T cells, fewer expanded clones and increased TCR diversity, a pattern suggesting age selection. There was a strong correlation between observed TCR beta diversity and the percentage of naive T cells measured by flow cytometry. The CMV infection status of donors was not known, potentially confounding age-related changes in expanded clonotypes. Estimates of total diversity based on one million sequenced T cells were considered lower bounds and underestimates. Bulk unsorted PBMC profiling prevented conclusive comparison of naive and antigen-experienced compartments.

The junction shows trimming of 6 bases on V and 2 bases on J, plus 13 bases between the germline ends. The germline V gene specifies SQVTM as CDR1 and ANQGSEA as CDR2. The CDR3 measures 14 amino acids from cysteine to phenylalanine. Here the CDR3 DNA is all that survives: 42 bases in frame from base 1. Receptor amplification or capture employed 5' RACE. The data were produced on an Illumina HiSeq 2500. A second PCR of 7 to 11 cycles was performed with a sample-barcoded 5' primer and a J-beta primer mix. Each TCR beta cDNA molecule received a unique molecular identifier from a template-switch 5' adaptor carrying 12 random nucleotides. At least 2.5 million CDR3-containing paired-end reads were obtained from each sample. All of the RNA was converted into first-strand cDNA using the Mint cDNA synthesis kit, with a TRBC-specific oligonucleotide serving as the primer. Following uracil-DNA glycosylase treatment, all cDNA underwent a first 18-cycle PCR with the universal primers M1SS and BC2_uni_R. As for the original processing: Normalization of each sample was performed by random selection of 1 million high-quality reads, each carrying a distinct molecular identifier. Instead of being binned into consensus sequences, reads that shared molecular identifiers were thrown out. MiTCR, with a Q25 quality threshold and the strictest error-elimination algorithm, was used for CDR3 identification, clonotype clustering and error correction. A nonparametric unseen species model with Euler transformation was used to estimate lower-bound total TCR beta diversity. TCRdb itself trimmed the public reads at Q25 with fastp, ran MiXCR and retained productive beta chains. Every distinct CDR3 protein forms one entry, paired with its most common genes and DNA. These V and J calls rely on TCRdb rather than the paper's analysis. The sample profile shows 600,000 to 850,000 distinct CDR3 sequences; roughly two fifths of them were found once. The top ten clonotypes cover about 20% of the sample.

Donors were under 40 systemically healthy Caucasian individuals from Russia aged about 6 to 100 years. Each donor gave approximately 9.3 milliliters of peripheral blood, collected into EDTA-treated Vacutainer tubes. Ficoll-Paque density-gradient centrifugation was used to isolate PBMCs, with at least 7 million per sample. Trizol reagent was used to extract total RNA from PBMCs, with at least 6 micrograms per sample. The percentages of naive CD45RAhigh/CD27high T cells were determined by flow cytometry on a PBMC aliquot from every donor. This clonotype was found a few times. Its antigen remains undetermined. Base-call qualities are not available, and no considerably larger clone is one nucleotide away.

The chain links TRBV29-1 with TRBJ1-4; the D gene lacks a confident call. The source material was blood. This TCR was sampled from a woman in her sixties in good health. CDR3 protein: CSVRVMGTNEKLFF. In nucleotide form, the sequence is TGCAGCGTGCGGGTGATGGGGACTAATGAAAAACTGTTTTTT.